A single TCR beta chain is shown here with its context. No antigen is known for it. These data originate in a study of cytomegalovirus exposure and HLA in healthy donors. The PCR was carried out with 60 Vbeta primers and 13 Jbeta primers. Using immunoSEQ multiplex PCR, the repertoire was profiled, and TCRdb retains in-frame clones only, with some absent. The sample lists about 60,000 clones, around 80% occurring once. Germline assignment: CDR1 SGHAT and CDR2 FQNNGV. V lost 2 bases, J lost 4 bases, and 11 bases lay in between. This CDR3 region has 14 residues. General study results and limits: Under in vitro conditions, a few CMV-associated chains were confirmed as specific for CMV antigens. Some highly shared sequence variants likely arose as a pipeline artifact.

The sequenced material came from PBMCs. This TCR was recovered from a woman aged 30 to 39 in good health and CMV-seronegative. The chain couples TRBV11-2 to TRBJ1-1; weak D call: TRBD1 (6 bases). Here the CDR3 reads CASSLRTGSTEAFF. Here the CDR3 DNA reads TGTGCCAGCAGCTTACGCACAGGGTCCACTGAAGCTTTCTTT. The full variable domain, with the rest looked up from reference TRBV11-2 and TRBJ1-1, is EAGVAQSPRYKIIEKRQSVAFWCNPISGHATLYWYQQILGQGPKLLIQFQNNGVVDDSQLPKDRFSAERLKGVDSTLKIQPAKLEDSAVYLCASSLRTGSTEAFFGQGTRLTVV.